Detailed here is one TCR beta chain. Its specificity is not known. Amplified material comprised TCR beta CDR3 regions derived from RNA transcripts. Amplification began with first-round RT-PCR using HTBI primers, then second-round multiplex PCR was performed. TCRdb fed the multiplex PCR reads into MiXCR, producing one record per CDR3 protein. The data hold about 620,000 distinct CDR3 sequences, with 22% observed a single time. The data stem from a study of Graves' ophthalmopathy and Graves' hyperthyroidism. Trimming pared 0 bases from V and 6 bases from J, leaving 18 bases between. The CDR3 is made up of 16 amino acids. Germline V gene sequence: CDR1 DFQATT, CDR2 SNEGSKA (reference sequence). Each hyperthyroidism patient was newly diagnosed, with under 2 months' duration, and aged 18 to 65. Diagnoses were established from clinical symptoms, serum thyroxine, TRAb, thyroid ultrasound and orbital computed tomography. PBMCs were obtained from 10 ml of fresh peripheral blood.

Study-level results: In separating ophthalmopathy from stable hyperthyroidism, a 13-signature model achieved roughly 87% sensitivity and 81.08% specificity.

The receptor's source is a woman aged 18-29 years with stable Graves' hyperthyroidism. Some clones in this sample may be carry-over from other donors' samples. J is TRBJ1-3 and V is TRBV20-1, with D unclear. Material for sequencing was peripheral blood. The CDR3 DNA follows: TGCAGTGCTAGAGATGAGAGCAGCACTTTAATAAACACCATATATTTT. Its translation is CSARDESSTLINTIYF.